The present T cell receptor beta chain was sequenced within a study of shared clonotypes between healthy human individuals. The CD4+ fraction was divided into a CD45RA+ naive subset and a CD45RA-negative memory subset. Comments on this clone: The target antigen is unknown.

Study conclusions and caveats: It was the non-shared clonotypes that had lower generation probabilities than clonotypes shared by all four donors.

V lost 6 bases and J 0 bases, leaving 16 bases between the germline ends. The CDR3 is made up of 16 amino acids. CDR1 and CDR2 from the germline V gene are SGHAT and FQNNGV. For every subset, genomic DNA was evenly distributed across several immunoSEQ plates. Using approximately 190 ng DNA, about 30,000 T cell genomes, the sorted-subset replicate PCRs were run. TCRdb's copy holds only in-frame clones and misses some; the assay was immunoSEQ multiplex PCR. The sample carries 2.3 million or so clones, approximately 95% recorded once. The TCR was taken from a man aged 18 to 30 in good health. Some clones in this sample may be carry-over from other donors' samples. The gene calls are TRBV11-2 and TRBJ2-3, with no clear D. The sequencing sample was made of naive CD4+ T cells from PBMCs. The subset denotes: CD45RA+ positively selected. CDR3 nucleotides: TGTGCCAGCAGTTCGGATGGTAGAGCTAGCACAGATACGCAGTATTTT. Translation gives CASSSDGRASTDTQYF.